The 31 T cell receptor beta chains given below trace back to one sample, sequenced in a study of a mutant IDH1 vaccine in newly diagnosed glioma. Time point noted: baseline, week 1 (first vaccination visit). Treatment specified: pre-vaccination baseline after standard-of-care therapy. TCRdb's copy holds only in-frame clones and misses some; the assay was immunoSEQ multiplex PCR. The table lists tens of thousands of clones, 70% to 90% of them singletons. This specimen was PBMCs, taken from a glioma patient treated with radiotherapy, temozolomide or both. These receptors all stem from a middle-aged man with glioma.

V gene TRBV28 combines with J gene TRBJ2-7, with D possibly matching TRBD1 (6 bases). The ends were cut back, 5 bases at V and 3 bases at J, with 14 bases in the middle. The V gene's germline CDR1 is MDHEN and CDR2 SYDVKM. This CDR3 region has 14 residues. As DNA, the CDR3 is TGTGCCAGCAGTCCCCAGACAGGTAACTACGAGCAGTACTTC. It translates to CASSPQTGNYEQYF. Full variable domain (missing parts from reference TRBV28 and TRBJ2-7): DVKVTQSSRYLVKRTGEKVFLECVQDMDHENMFWYRQDPGLGLRLIYFSYDVKMKEKGDIPEGYSVSREKKERFSLILESASTNQTSMYLCASSPQTGNYEQYFGPGTRLTVT.

The V and J genes are TRBV6-5 and TRBJ1-1; tentatively, D is TRBD1 (6 bases). V was trimmed by 6 bases and J by 4 bases, leaving 15 bases between them. The CDR3 extends over 14 amino acids. Per germline, CDR1 MNHEY and CDR2 SVGAGI. The CDR3 sequence: CASSDRFPSTEAFF. The CDR3 bases are TGTGCCAGCAGCGACAGGTTCCCGAGCACTGAAGCTTTCTTT.

The J gene is TRBJ1-3, the V gene TRBV6-5, with D unresolved. This CDR3 region has 14 residues. Germline CDR1 MNHEY, CDR2 SVGAGI. The V end lost 2 bases, the J end lost 4 bases, and 9 bases lay between the germline ends. The DNA of the CDR3 is TGTGCCAGCAGTTACAAAGATTGGGGAAACACCATATATTTT. It specifies CASSYKDWGNTIYF.

In its sample, this clone was seen a few times. The J gene is TRBJ2-2, the V gene TRBV7-9; 7 bases agree with TRBD2. V was pared by 2 bases and J by 5 bases, with 8 bases of the junction left unmatched. CDR3 length: 16 residues. Germline CDR1 reads SEHNR; CDR2 reads FQNEAQ (reference sequence). CDR3 residues: CASSLYASGSTGELFF. CDR3 DNA: TGTGCCAGCAGCTTATATGCTAGCGGTTCGACCGGGGAGCTGTTTTTT.

V usage is TRBV5-4 and J usage is TRBJ1-4; D gene unclear. Trimming took 4 bases from V and 7 from J, leaving 14 bases between them. CDR1 is SGHNT, CDR2 YYREEE, per germline (reference sequence). The CDR3 loop spans 14 amino acids. The CDR3 is CASSVFDSGEKLFF. In DNA, the CDR3 is TGTGCCAGCAGCGTGTTCGACTCGGGTGAAAAACTGTTTTTT.

The CDR3 here is CASSSQGPRGDTQYF. Here the CDR3 DNA reads TGTGCCAGTAGTTCACAGGGTCCTCGGGGAGATACGCAGTATTTT. The chain is built from TRBV19 and TRBJ2-3; D perhaps matches TRBD1 (6 bases). The CDR3 is made up of 15 amino acids. V lost 5 bases and J 5 bases, leaving 17 bases between the germline ends. Germline V CDR1 and CDR2: LNHDA, SQIVND (reference sequence).

This chain uses TRBV18 with TRBJ2-2, with a tentative D call TRBD2 (5 bases). Per germline, CDR1 KGHSH and CDR2 LQKENI. This CDR3 has 16 amino acids. The ends were cut back, 4 bases at V and 4 bases at J, with 16 bases in the middle. The CDR3 region is CASSLLAIRGTGELFF. DNA for the CDR3: TGTGCCAGCTCACTGCTTGCGATTCGGGGCACCGGGGAGCTGTTTTTT. Looking up the rest from reference TRBV18 and TRBJ2-2 gives the full variable domain: NAGVMQNPRHLVRRRGQEARLRCSPMKGHSHVYWYRQLPEEGLKFMVYLQKENIIDESGMPKERFSAEFPKEGPSILRIQQVVRGDSAAYFCASSLLAIRGTGELFFGEGSRLTVL.

The chain is built from TRBV7-2 and TRBJ2-3; D gene ambiguous. V lost 3 bases and J 0 bases, leaving 19 bases between the germline ends. This CDR3 has 18 amino acids. The germline V gene has CDR1 SGHTA and CDR2 FQGNSA. This CDR3 is CASSLTSLPRSSTDTQYF. The CDR3 DNA follows: TGTGCCAGCAGCTTGACCTCCCTCCCTCGGTCTAGCACAGATACGCAGTATTTT.

A single count supports this clone. This chain joins TRBV7-2 and TRBJ2-5, with 8 bases that match TRBD2. V gave up 6 bases and J gave up 5 bases; unmatched junction bases: 14. Germline V gives CDR1 SGHTA, CDR2 FQGNSA. The CDR3 consists of 16 residues. Written as DNA, the CDR3 is TGTGCCAGCAGGGACCCGGGGGGGGCCCAGGCCGAGACCCAGTACTTC. This sequence encodes CASRDPGGAQAETQYF. Using reference TRBV7-2 and TRBJ2-5 for the parts outside the CDR3, the full variable domain is GAGVSQSPSNKVTEKGKDVELRCDPISGHTALYWYRQSLGQGLEFLIYFQGNSAPDKSGLPSDRFSAERTGGSVSTLTIQRTQQEDSAVYLCASRDPGGAQAETQYFGPGTRLLVL.

The chain links TRBV18 to TRBJ2-3; 7 bases fit TRBD1. Losses at the gene ends were 3 bases for V and 3 bases for J; bases not matched to a gene: 6. Looked up from germline, CDR1 is KGHSH and CDR2 is LQKENI. The CDR3 consists of 15 residues. This CDR3 reads CASSPRTGSTDTQYF. The CDR3 DNA reads TGTGCCAGCTCACCTAGGACAGGTTCGACAGATACGCAGTATTTT. Full variable domain (rest looked up from reference TRBV18 and TRBJ2-3): NAGVMQNPRHLVRRRGQEARLRCSPMKGHSHVYWYRQLPEEGLKFMVYLQKENIIDESGMPKERFSAEFPKEGPSILRIQQVVRGDSAAYFCASSPRTGSTDTQYFGPGTRLTVL.

The chain links TRBV10-3 to TRBJ2-4; D tentatively fits TRBD1 or TRBD2 (5 bases each). Trimming took 0 bases from V and 11 from J, leaving 5 bases between them. The germline CDR1 and CDR2 sequences are ENHRY and SYGVKD. This CDR3 is built from 11 residues. The CDR3 spells CAISESGLQYF. CDR3 bases: TGTGCCATCAGTGAGTCGGGACTTCAGTACTTC.

In its sample, this clone was seen a few times. The rearrangement uses TRBV4-2 and TRBJ2-1; TRBD2 matches 10 bases. Germline assignment: CDR1 LGHNA and CDR2 YNFKEQ. This CDR3 region has 15 residues. J gave up 7 bases and V 1 base, and 4 bases lay outside the gene matches. CDR3: CASSQGSGRGNEQFF. CDR3 DNA sequence: TGTGCCAGCAGCCAAGGCAGCGGGAGGGGAAATGAGCAGTTCTTC.

The chain combines TRBV2 with TRBJ2-3; tentative D call: TRBD1 (5 bases). Germline values: CDR1 SNHLY, CDR2 FYNNEI. CDR3 length equals 11 residues. V lost 6 bases, J lost 9 bases, and 10 bases lay in between. The CDR3 DNA sequence: TGTGCCAGCAGAGGCCAGGGCACGCAGTATTTT. Encoded protein: CASRGQGTQYF. Full variable domain (rest looked up from reference TRBV2 and TRBJ2-3): EPEVTQTPSHQVTQMGQEVILRCVPISNHLYFYWYRQILGQKVEFLVSFYNNEISEKSEIFDDQFSVERPDGSNFTLKIRSTKLEDSAMYFCASRGQGTQYFGPGTRLTVL.

The rearrangement uses TRBV9 and TRBJ2-3; 9 bases map to TRBD2. With V trimmed by 3 bases and J by 2 bases, 7 bases remained unmatched. CDR1 SGDLS and CDR2 YYNGEE come from the germline V gene. The CDR3 runs 16 residues. The CDR3: CASSAGAGGNTDTQYF. CDR3 nucleotide sequence: TGTGCCAGCAGCGCCGGAGCGGGAGGAAACACAGATACGCAGTATTTT.

V gene TRBV11-2 combines with J gene TRBJ2-7; 8 bases line up with TRBD2. This CDR3 is built from 16 residues. The junction had 11 bases not matched to a gene; V was cut back by 0 bases and J by 7 bases. CDR1 and CDR2 (germline): SGHAT, FQNNGV. In DNA, the CDR3 is TGTGCCAGCAGCTTAGATGGTGGGGGAGCGGGAGATGAGCAGTACTTC. This encodes CASSLDGGGAGDEQYF. Complete variable domain (other parts from reference TRBV11-2 and TRBJ2-7): EAGVAQSPRYKIIEKRQSVAFWCNPISGHATLYWYQQILGQGPKLLIQFQNNGVVDDSQLPKDRFSAERLKGVDSTLKIQPAKLEDSAVYLCASSLDGGGAGDEQYFGPGTRLTVT.

This clone is a singleton in its sample. The CDR3 nucleotides are TGTGCCAGTAGTCTAGCGGGAGGAAAAGAGACCCAGTACTTC. Protein sequence: CASSLAGGKETQYF. The chain uses TRBV19 and TRBJ2-5; 11 nucleotides align to TRBD2. Looked up from germline, CDR1 is LNHDA and CDR2 is SQIVND (reference sequence). CDR3 length: 14 amino acids. V shed 5 bases and J 3 bases; nucleotides not matched to a gene: 2.

This sequence joins TRBV6-6 and TRBJ1-5; no definite D call. Germline CDR1 is MNHNY and CDR2 is SVGAGI (reference sequence). With 1 base removed from V and 0 bases from J, the gap between germline ends came to 10 bases. This CDR3 region has 16 residues. The CDR3 DNA sequence: TGTGCCAGCAGTTACTTTGGCAGGACTAGCAATCAGCCCCAGCATTTT. It yields the protein CASSYFGRTSNQPQHF.

The V call is TRBV19, the J call TRBJ1-1; D unclear. The V end lost 6 bases, the J end lost 4 bases, and 18 bases lay between the germline ends. The CDR3 covers 15 residues. Germline lookup yields CDR1 LNHDA and CDR2 SQIVND (reference sequence). Here the CDR3 reads CASSRSDLEATEAFF. The CDR3 DNA reads TGTGCCAGTAGCAGATCGGACCTCGAGGCCACTGAAGCTTTCTTT.

The V gene is TRBV9, the J gene TRBJ2-2; the D is unclear. Germline CDR1 and CDR2: SGDLS and YYNGEE. V shed 0 bases and J shed 2 bases, with 8 bases lying between them. There are 15 residues in the CDR3. CDR3 DNA sequence: TGTGCCAGCAGCGTAGTCCAGTCCAACACCGGGGAGCTGTTTTTT. It is translated as CASSVVQSNTGELFF.

A single count supports this clone. The rearrangement uses TRBV19 and TRBJ2-2, with a tentative D call TRBD1 (5 bases). There are 17 residues in the CDR3. Trimming took 4 bases from V and 0 from J, leaving 15 bases between them. Germline V gene data show CDR1 as LNHDA and CDR2 as SQIVND (reference sequence). The DNA for the CDR3 is TGTGCCAGTAGTACCCCACGTGGGGCCTCGAACACCGGGGAGCTGTTTTTT. Protein product: CASSTPRGASNTGELFF.

The chain is built from TRBV4-3 and TRBJ2-5; TRBD2 agrees at 8 bases. The germline gives CDR1 LGHNA, CDR2 YSLEER. This CDR3 is 18 amino acids long. Losses at the gene ends were 1 base for V and 5 bases for J; bases not matched to a gene: 15. The CDR3 sequence is CASSQALGSGAWGETQYF. The CDR3 DNA is TGCGCCAGCAGCCAAGCGTTGGGTAGCGGGGCCTGGGGGGAGACCCAGTACTTC.

The chain uses TRBV5-1 and TRBJ2-3, with a possible D match to TRBD1 (5 bases). The CDR3 has 13 residues. V lost 0 bases and J lost 4, with 6 bases in between. Germline-derived CDR1 and CDR2 are SGHRS and YFSETQ. The CDR3 loop reads CASSLGQSDTQYF. The CDR3 region has the DNA TGCGCCAGCAGCTTGGGACAGTCAGATACGCAGTATTTT.

The V gene is TRBV6-6, the J gene TRBJ2-7; D unclear. This CDR3 has 12 amino acids. Germline V gene sequence: CDR1 MNHNY, CDR2 SVGAGI (reference sequence). Between the trimmed V and J ends, which lost 7 bases and 0 bases, there was a span of 7 bases. CDR3 DNA sequence: TGTGCCAGCACGGCCCCCTCCTACGAGCAGTACTTC. It encodes CASTAPSYEQYF.

The CDR3 DNA reads as TGCAGCGGGAGGGTAGCTGGGAGCTCCTACAATGAGCAGTTCTTC. Translating it yields CSGRVAGSSYNEQFF. The chain joins TRBV29-1 to TRBJ2-1; a possible D gene is TRBD2 (6 bases). V gave up 7 bases and J gave up 0 bases, with 16 bases separating them. The CDR3 length is 15 residues. The germline V gene encodes CDR1 SQVTM and CDR2 ANQGSEA.

The chain has TRBV28 and TRBJ1-1; no clear D gene. V gave up 2 bases and J gave up 1 base, with 8 bases separating them. The CDR3 has 14 amino acids. Germline CDR1 and CDR2: MDHEN and SYDVKM. In DNA form, the CDR3 reads TGTGCCAGCAGTTTAGCGAAGTGGAACACTGAAGCTTTCTTT. Amino acids: CASSLAKWNTEAFF. Full variable domain (missing parts from reference TRBV28 and TRBJ1-1): DVKVTQSSRYLVKRTGEKVFLECVQDMDHENMFWYRQDPGLGLRLIYFSYDVKMKEKGDIPEGYSVSREKKERFSLILESASTNQTSMYLCASSLAKWNTEAFFGQGTRLTVV.

The rearrangement uses TRBV13 and TRBJ2-1; 13 positions match TRBD2. This CDR3 spans 15 amino acids. Germline V lookup: CDR1 PRHDT, CDR2 FYEKMQ (reference sequence). V dropped 7 bases and J dropped 6; count of bases not matched to a gene: 6. This chain's CDR3 is CASIEGLAGLNEQFF. CDR3 DNA sequence: TGTGCCAGCATCGAGGGACTAGCGGGGCTCAATGAGCAGTTCTTC.

The V and J genes are TRBV7-8 and TRBJ1-1; D unclear. This CDR3 has 13 residues. The V end lost 7 bases, the J end lost 5 bases, and 14 bases lay between the germline ends. Germline-derived CDR1 and CDR2 are SGHVS and FQNEAQ. The CDR3 loop is CASTDPGRTEAFF. The CDR3 nucleotides are TGTGCCAGCACTGACCCAGGCAGGACTGAAGCTTTCTTT.

This rearrangement joins TRBV7-8 to TRBJ2-1; the match to TRBD2 covers 9 bases. Germline V CDR1 and CDR2: SGHVS, FQNEAQ. The trim removed 2 bases at V and 5 bases at J, leaving 10 bases unmatched. CDR3 length: 17 amino acids. The CDR3 loop reads CASSLPRAGGINNEQFF. The CDR3 bases are TGTGCCAGCAGCTTACCGAGAGCGGGAGGAATCAACAATGAGCAGTTCTTC.

The V call is TRBV25-1, the J call TRBJ2-7, with TRBD1 identical over 7 bases. CDR1 is MGHDK and CDR2 is SYGVNS in the germline V gene. This CDR3 region has 15 residues. Trimming took 1 base from V and 4 from J; bases not matched to a gene: 7. CDR3 nucleotides: TGTGCCAGCAGTGAATTAGACCCGGACAGGTACGAGCAGTACTTC. It encodes CASSELDPDRYEQYF.

This clone was observed a few times. The chain couples TRBV18 to TRBJ2-5, with no clear D. Germline loops: CDR1 KGHSH, CDR2 LQKENI. With 1 base removed from V and 5 bases from J, the gap between germline ends came to 11 bases. There are 14 residues in the CDR3. The CDR3 nucleotides are TGTGCCAGCTCACCACTGAGCGTTGGGGAGACCCAGTACTTC. Its protein product is CASSPLSVGETQYF.

This chain connects TRBV18 to TRBJ1-3; no reliable D call. CDR3 size: 16 residues. Trimming took off 3 bases at V and 0 bases at J, with 12 bases between the two ends. Germline CDR1 and CDR2: KGHSH and LQKENI. CDR3 coding DNA: TGTGCCAGCTCACCCCCATCTACCTTCTCTGGAAACACCATATATTTT. Translating it yields CASSPPSTFSGNTIYF.